This T cell receptor (beta chain) emerged from a study of graft-versus-host responses after intestinal transplantation. Whole-study context: Each recipient received a multivisceral, liver-intestinal, or isolated intestinal graft. Anti-thymocyte globulin induction, then tacrolimus and steroids for two to four years, went to all recipients. Whole-study findings and limits: Clonal ratios of graft-versus-host to host-versus-graft in allografts were high for patients exhibiting graft-donor T cell macrochimerism.

With 3 bases clipped from V and 0 bases from J, the junction kept 7 bases outside the gene matches. Germline assignment: CDR1 SGHTA and CDR2 FQGNSA. CDR3 length equals 17 residues. Profiling relied on immunoSEQ multiplex PCR, and the TCRdb table lists in-frame clones only, not all of them. The repertoire has 55,000 to 65,000 clones, 90% to 95% of them found once; the top ten carry around 0.4%. With regard to this clone: The antigen is undetermined.

The specimen was unstimulated CD4+ T cells sorted from spleen or lymph node cells, collected before transplant. The receptor comes from a human donor who was the organ donor for an intestinal transplant. The J gene is TRBJ2-7, the V gene TRBV7-2; 11 bases line up with TRBD2. CDR3 bases: TGTGCCAGCAGCTTCATCCCACTAGCGGGGGACTCCTACGAGCAGTACTTC. This translates into CASSFIPLAGDSYEQYF.